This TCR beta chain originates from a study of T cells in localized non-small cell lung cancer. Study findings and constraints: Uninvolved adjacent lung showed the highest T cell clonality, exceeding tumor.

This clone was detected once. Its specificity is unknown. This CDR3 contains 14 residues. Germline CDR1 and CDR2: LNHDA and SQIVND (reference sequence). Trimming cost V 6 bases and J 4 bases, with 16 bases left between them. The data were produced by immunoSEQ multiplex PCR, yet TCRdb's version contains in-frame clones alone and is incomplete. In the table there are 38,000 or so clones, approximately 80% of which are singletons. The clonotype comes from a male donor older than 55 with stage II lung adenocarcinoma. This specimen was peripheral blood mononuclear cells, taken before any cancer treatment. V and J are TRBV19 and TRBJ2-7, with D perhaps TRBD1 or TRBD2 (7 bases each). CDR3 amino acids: CASSLQGGGYEQYF. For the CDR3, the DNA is TGTGCCAGTAGCCTCCAGGGGGGGGGTTACGAGCAGTACTTC.